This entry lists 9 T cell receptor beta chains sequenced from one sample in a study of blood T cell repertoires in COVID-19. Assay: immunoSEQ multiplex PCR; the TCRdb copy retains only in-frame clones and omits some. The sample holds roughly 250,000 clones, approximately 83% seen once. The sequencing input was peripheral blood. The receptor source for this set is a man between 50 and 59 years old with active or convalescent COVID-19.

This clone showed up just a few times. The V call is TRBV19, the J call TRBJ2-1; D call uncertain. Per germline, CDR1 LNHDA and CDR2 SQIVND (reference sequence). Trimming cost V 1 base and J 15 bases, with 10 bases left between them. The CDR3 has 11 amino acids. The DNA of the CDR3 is TGTGCCAGTAGTATAGGAGTGGTACGGTTCTTC. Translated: CASSIGVVRFF.

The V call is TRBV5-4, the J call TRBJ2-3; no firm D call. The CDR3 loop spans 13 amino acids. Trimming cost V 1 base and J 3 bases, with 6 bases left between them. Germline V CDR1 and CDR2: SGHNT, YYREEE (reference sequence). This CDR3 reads CASSLLSTDTQYF. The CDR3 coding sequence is TGTGCCAGCAGCTTGCTATCAACAGATACGCAGTATTTT. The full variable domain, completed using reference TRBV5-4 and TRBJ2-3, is ETGVTQSPTHLIKTRGQQVTLRCSSQSGHNTVSWYQQALGQGPQFIFQYYREEENGRGNFPPRFSGLQFPNYSSELNVNALELDDSALYLCASSLLSTDTQYFGPGTRLTVL.

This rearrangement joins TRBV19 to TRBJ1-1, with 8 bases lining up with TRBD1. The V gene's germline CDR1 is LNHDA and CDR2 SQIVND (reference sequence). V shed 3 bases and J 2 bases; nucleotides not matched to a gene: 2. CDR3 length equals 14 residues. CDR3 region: CASSIDRGNTEAFF. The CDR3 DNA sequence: TGTGCCAGTAGTATCGACAGGGGAAACACTGAAGCTTTCTTT.

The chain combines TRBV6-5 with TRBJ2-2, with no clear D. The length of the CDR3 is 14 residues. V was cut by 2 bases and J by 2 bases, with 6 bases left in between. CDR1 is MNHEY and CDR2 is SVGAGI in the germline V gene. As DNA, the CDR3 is TGTGCCAGCAGTTACGGCCTCAACACCGGGGAGCTGTTTTTT. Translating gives CASSYGLNTGELFF.

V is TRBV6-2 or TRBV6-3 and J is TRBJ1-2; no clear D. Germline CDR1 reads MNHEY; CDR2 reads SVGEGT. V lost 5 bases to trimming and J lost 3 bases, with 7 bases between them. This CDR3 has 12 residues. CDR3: CASSVQHYGYTF. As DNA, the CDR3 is TGTGCCAGCAGTGTACAGCACTATGGCTACACCTTC.

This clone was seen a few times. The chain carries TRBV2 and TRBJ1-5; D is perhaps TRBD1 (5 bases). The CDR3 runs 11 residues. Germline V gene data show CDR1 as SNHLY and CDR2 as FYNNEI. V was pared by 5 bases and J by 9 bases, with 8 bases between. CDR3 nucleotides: TGTGCCAGCAGTTCTAGGGGGCCCCAGCATTTT. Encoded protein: CASSSRGPQHF.

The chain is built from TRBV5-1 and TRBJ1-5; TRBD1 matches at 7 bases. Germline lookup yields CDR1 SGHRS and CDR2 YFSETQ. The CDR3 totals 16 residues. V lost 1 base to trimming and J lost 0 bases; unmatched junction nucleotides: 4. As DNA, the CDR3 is TGCGCCAGCAGCTTGCAGGGGGGACTTAGCAATCAGCCCCAGCATTTT. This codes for CASSLQGGLSNQPQHF.

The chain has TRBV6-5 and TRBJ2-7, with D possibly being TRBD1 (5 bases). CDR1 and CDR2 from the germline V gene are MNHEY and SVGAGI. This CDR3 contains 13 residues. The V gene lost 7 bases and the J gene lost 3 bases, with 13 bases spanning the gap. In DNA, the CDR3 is TGTGCCAGCACCCCTTCCAGGGACTACGAGCAGTACTTC. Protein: CASTPSRDYEQYF.

CDR3: CASSPPAQGHTGELFF. The CDR3 DNA follows: TGTGCCAGCAGCCCTCCCGCGCAGGGGCACACCGGGGAGCTGTTTTTT. The chain has TRBV5-4 and TRBJ2-2; TRBD1 might be the D (6 bases). V lost 4 bases and J lost 3, with 16 bases in between. The CDR3 is made up of 16 amino acids. CDR1 and CDR2 (germline): SGHNT, YYREEE (reference sequence).